The 27 T cell receptor beta chains in this list originate from one sample, sequenced in a study of shared clonotypes between healthy human individuals. This table comes from immunoSEQ multiplex PCR, and its TCRdb copy is limited to in-frame clones, with some not included. The sample lists about 2.2 million clones, about 94% occurring once. CD45RO-negative cells were positively selected for CCR7, leaving out terminally differentiated effector memory CD45RA+ cells. Specimen: naive CD8+ T cells from PBMCs. The receptors here all came from a man younger than 30 in good health. Some clones in this sample may be carry-over from other donors' samples.

V gene TRBV27 combines with J gene TRBJ2-1; the match to TRBD2 covers 8 bases. V trimming: 1 base; J trimming: 6 bases; junction bases outside the gene matches: 5. Germline-derived CDR1 and CDR2 are MNHEY and SMNVEV (reference sequence). The CDR3 length is 15 residues. The chain's CDR3 is CASSLYGRAVNEQFF. Here the CDR3 DNA reads TGTGCCAGCAGTTTATACGGGAGGGCCGTCAATGAGCAGTTCTTC.

This clone is a singleton in its sample. This chain joins TRBV6-1 and TRBJ2-7; D perhaps matches TRBD2 (5 bases). The CDR3 runs to 15 residues. Germline CDR1 is MNHNS and CDR2 is SASEGT. Trimming left V 4 bases short and J 7 bases short, with 20 bases between. The CDR3 DNA reads as TGTGCCAGCAGTGTGAGGGCGGGCCCGGGGTGGGAGCAGTACTTC. It translates to CASSVRAGPGWEQYF.

The V and J genes are TRBV4-1 and TRBJ2-5, with TRBD2 as a possible D gene (5 bases). Trimming pared 4 bases from V and 5 bases from J, leaving 14 bases between. The germline V gene has CDR1 MGHRA and CDR2 YSYEKL. The CDR3 totals 14 residues. The CDR3 spells CASSPTPGVETQYF. In DNA, the CDR3 is TGCGCCAGCAGCCCTACCCCCGGGGTGGAGACCCAGTACTTC.

This chain links TRBV27 with TRBJ2-2, with TRBD2 identical over 9 bases. Germline lookup yields CDR1 MNHEY and CDR2 SMNVEV (reference sequence). This CDR3 has 16 residues. J gave up 4 bases and V 5 bases, and 8 bases lay outside the gene matches. CDR3 sequence reads: CASSLASGRPTGELFF. CDR3 coding DNA: TGTGCCAGCAGTCTCGCAAGCGGGAGGCCCACCGGGGAGCTGTTTTTT.

Concerning this clone: Other DNA sequences in the sample encode the same CDR3. This sequence joins TRBV9 and TRBJ2-3; D is ambiguous. This CDR3 has 12 residues. Between the trimmed V and J ends, which lost 3 bases and 1 base, there was a span of 3 bases. Germline V gene data show CDR1 as SGDLS and CDR2 as YYNGEE. The CDR3 is CASSGRTDTQYF. The CDR3 bases are TGTGCCAGCAGCGGGCGCACAGATACGCAGTATTTT. Full variable domain (outside the CDR3, taken from reference TRBV9 and TRBJ2-3): DSGVTQTPKHLITATGQRVTLRCSPRSGDLSVYWYQQSLDQGLQFLIQYYNGEERAKGNILERFSAQQFPDLHSELNLSSLELGDSALYFCASSGRTDTQYFGPGTRLTVL.

V and J are TRBV28 and TRBJ2-1, with D perhaps TRBD2 (6 bases). CDR1 is MDHEN, CDR2 SYDVKM, per germline. The length of the CDR3 is 12 residues. V was cut by 8 bases and J by 11 bases, with 16 bases left in between. The CDR3 loop reads CASQNGGLKQFF. The DNA of the CDR3 is TGTGCCAGCCAAAACGGGGGTCTGAAGCAGTTCTTC.

This chain links TRBV4-1 with TRBJ2-1; D is unresolved. The germline gives CDR1 MGHRA, CDR2 YSYEKL. Trimming left V 3 bases short and J 6 bases short, with 15 bases between. The CDR3 extends over 15 amino acids. The CDR3 sequence: CASSQSGVPPNEQFF. The CDR3, as DNA: TGCGCCAGCAGCCAGAGTGGAGTCCCCCCCAATGAGCAGTTCTTC.

This chain joins TRBV30 and TRBJ2-7; D is ambiguous. V gave up 0 bases and J gave up 6 bases, with 12 bases separating them. There are 13 residues in the CDR3. CDR1 is GTSNPN and CDR2 is SVGIG in the germline V gene (reference sequence). The CDR3 loop reads CAWSVGSNGEQYF. Here the CDR3 DNA reads TGTGCCTGGAGTGTTGGTTCTAACGGCGAGCAGTACTTC.

The rearrangement joins TRBV30 to TRBJ1-6; maybe TRBD1 (5 bases). Germline CDR1 is GTSNPN and CDR2 is SVGIG (reference sequence). The CDR3 has 16 amino acids. V dropped 0 bases and J dropped 6 bases, with 15 bases sitting between them. Here the CDR3 reads CAWSVTAYGGNSPLHF. In DNA form, the CDR3 reads TGTGCCTGGAGTGTGACAGCCTATGGGGGTAATTCACCCCTCCACTTT.

The rearrangement uses TRBV13 and TRBJ2-7, with D uncertain. Germline assignment: CDR1 PRHDT and CDR2 FYEKMQ (reference sequence). V was clipped by 3 bases and J by 0 bases, with 9 bases between them. The CDR3 runs to 14 residues. CDR3 loop: CASSLSRYSYEQYF. As DNA, the CDR3 is TGTGCCAGCAGCTTGAGCAGATACTCCTACGAGCAGTACTTC.

This sequence joins TRBV9 and TRBJ2-3, with 8 bases identical to TRBD2. CDR3 size: 15 residues. J gave up 2 bases and V 1 base, and 3 bases lay outside the gene matches. CDR1 SGDLS and CDR2 YYNGEE come from the germline V gene. CDR3 loop: CASSVRGRPTDTQYF. CDR3 sequence (DNA): TGTGCCAGCAGCGTACGCGGGAGGCCCACAGATACGCAGTATTTT.

In this sample, this clone turned up once. The gene calls are TRBV7-9 and TRBJ2-1; 10 nucleotides match TRBD2. The CDR3 spans 16 residues. CDR1 and CDR2 (germline): SEHNR, FQNEAQ (reference sequence). V shed 4 bases and J 7 bases; nucleotides not matched to a gene: 10. CDR3 in amino acids: CASSSNSGRRLNEQFF. Written as DNA, the CDR3 is TGTGCCAGCAGCTCAAATAGCGGGAGGAGGCTAAATGAGCAGTTCTTC.

The CDR3: CASSERGVNEQYF. DNA for the CDR3: TGTGCCAGCAGTGAAAGGGGGGTAAACGAGCAGTACTTC. The chain is built from TRBV25-1 and TRBJ2-7; D possibly matches TRBD1 or TRBD2 (6 bases each). Trimming shortened V by 2 bases and J by 5 bases, and 10 bases separated the two germline ends. Germline CDR1 and CDR2: MGHDK and SYGVNS. There are 13 residues in the CDR3.

Comments on this clone: This sample includes further DNA sequences coding for the same CDR3. CDR3 nucleotides: TGTGCCATCAGTGAGGACAGGGGGAACTATGGCTACACCTTC. Its translation is CAISEDRGNYGYTF. V and J are TRBV10-3 and TRBJ1-2, with TRBD1 identical over 9 bases. Trimming took 2 bases from V and 2 from J; bases not matched to a gene: 0. Germline V lookup: CDR1 ENHRY, CDR2 SYGVKD. The CDR3 spans 14 residues.

This clone was observed a single time. The V call is TRBV27, the J call TRBJ2-1; D is perhaps TRBD2 (5 bases). Looked up from germline, CDR1 is MNHEY and CDR2 is SMNVEV (reference sequence). The CDR3 loop spans 18 amino acids. Trimming shortened V by 3 bases and J by 1 base, and 19 bases separated the two germline ends. CDR3 in DNA: TGTGCCAGCAGTTTTCTCCGGGTGGGTAGCGAGTCCTACAATGAGCAGTTCTTC. Encoded protein: CASSFLRVGSESYNEQFF.

Remarks on this clone: Other DNA sequences within the sample encode an identical CDR3. This chain uses TRBV29-1 with TRBJ1-2; possibly TRBD1 for D (5 bases). The CDR3 has 13 amino acids. Germline values: CDR1 SQVTM, CDR2 ANQGSEA. Trimming removed 1 base at V and 1 base at J, with 7 bases between. In DNA form, the CDR3 reads TGCAGCGTTGAAGGGGGCCTTAACTATGGCTACACCTTC. Protein sequence: CSVEGGLNYGYTF. Full variable domain (outside the CDR3, taken from reference TRBV29-1 and TRBJ1-2): SAVISQKPSRDICQRGTSLTIQCQVDSQVTMMFWYRQQPGQSLTLIATANQGSEATYESGFVIDKFPISRPNLTFSTLTVSNMSPEDSSIYLCSVEGGLNYGYTFGSGTRLTVV.

This chain links TRBV28 with TRBJ2-7; D assignment may be TRBD1 or TRBD2 (5 bases each). CDR1 MDHEN and CDR2 SYDVKM come from the germline V gene. The CDR3 has 16 residues. V lost 6 bases and J lost 1, with 19 bases in between. The CDR3 DNA reads as TGTGCCAGCAGCAACCTTGGGACGCCATCGTCCTACGAGCAGTACTTC. Amino acids: CASSNLGTPSSYEQYF. The whole variable domain, filled in from reference TRBV28 and TRBJ2-7, reads DVKVTQSSRYLVKRTGEKVFLECVQDMDHENMFWYRQDPGLGLRLIYFSYDVKMKEKGDIPEGYSVSREKKERFSLILESASTNQTSMYLCASSNLGTPSSYEQYFGPGTRLTVT.

This sequence joins TRBV15 and TRBJ2-1; D is undetermined. The V end was cut by 0 bases, the J end by 8 bases, with 20 bases between. CDR3 length: 17 residues. The germline gives CDR1 LNHNV, CDR2 YYDKDF (reference sequence). CDR3: CATSRDVSPGRPDEQFF. CDR3 coding DNA: TGTGCCACCAGCAGAGATGTTTCCCCCGGGCGTCCCGATGAGCAGTTCTTC.

The chain joins TRBV7-3 to TRBJ2-1, with 10 bases aligning to TRBD1. CDR1 SGHTA and CDR2 FQGTGA come from the germline V gene. The junction had 4 bases not matched to a gene; V was cut back by 6 bases and J by 5 bases. This CDR3 has 14 residues. The CDR3, as DNA: TGTGCCAGCAGTTGGACAGGGGGGAACAATGAGCAGTTCTTC. Translated: CASSWTGGNNEQFF.

The V and J genes are TRBV11-2 and TRBJ2-5; possible D gene TRBD2, 6 bases. The J call may not be correct, given that the DNA end is closer to TRBJ2-7. The CDR3 is 13 residues long. Germline loops: CDR1 SGHAT, CDR2 FQNNGV. CDR3 residues: CASSPRGFYEQYF. The CDR3 nucleotides are TGTGCCAGCAGCCCCCGGGGGTTTTACGAGCAGTACTTC.

The chain joins TRBV4-2 to TRBJ1-6, with TRBD1 as a possible D gene (6 bases). Germline V gene lookup returns CDR1 LGHNA and CDR2 YNFKEQ. The germline V and J ends were trimmed by 1 base and 10 bases, with 11 bases remaining between them. The CDR3 consists of 14 residues. The CDR3 DNA follows: TGTGCCAGCAGCCAAGCAACAGGGAGGTCACCCCTCCACTTT. Translating it yields CASSQATGRSPLHF.

The rearrangement links TRBV6-6 to TRBJ2-3; a weak D match, TRBD1 (5 bases). The CDR3 is made up of 16 amino acids. The V gene lost 0 bases and the J gene lost 0 bases, with 10 bases spanning the gap. Per the germline V gene, CDR1 is MNHNY and CDR2 is SVGAGI (reference sequence). CDR3 region: CASSYSMDISTDTQYF. CDR3 bases: TGTGCCAGCAGTTACTCGATGGACATTAGCACAGATACGCAGTATTTT.

This sequence joins TRBV4-1 and TRBJ2-5; the D gene is possibly TRBD2 (6 bases). Trimming stripped 3 bases from V and 1 base from J, with 15 bases between. The germline CDR1 and CDR2 sequences are MGHRA and YSYEKL. The CDR3 has 16 residues. This chain's CDR3 is CASSHPWEAAQETQYF. In DNA form, the CDR3 reads TGCGCCAGCAGCCATCCTTGGGAGGCGGCCCAAGAGACCCAGTACTTC.

The genes are TRBV13 and TRBJ1-2; D possibly corresponds to TRBD1 (5 bases). Trimming pared 8 bases from V and 8 bases from J, leaving 18 bases between. Germline V gene sequence: CDR1 PRHDT, CDR2 FYEKMQ (reference sequence). The length of the CDR3 is 13 residues. This CDR3 is CASRRQGGFGYTF. In nucleotides, the CDR3 is TGTGCCAGCCGTCGGCAGGGAGGTTTCGGCTACACCTTC. Complete variable domain (other parts from reference TRBV13 and TRBJ1-2): AAGVIQSPRHLIKEKRETATLKCYPIPRHDTVYWYQQGPGQDPQFLISFYEKMQSDKGSIPDRFSAQQFSDYHSELNMSSLELGDSALYFCASRRQGGFGYTFGSGTRLTVV.

The V gene is TRBV7-9, the J gene TRBJ1-4; tentatively, D is TRBD1 (6 bases). Germline assignment: CDR1 SEHNR and CDR2 FQNEAQ (reference sequence). The V and J ends lost 0 bases and 5 bases respectively, with 13 bases between them. This CDR3 has 16 residues. The CDR3 loop is CASSLAPDSLNEKLFF. DNA of the CDR3: TGTGCCAGCAGCTTAGCCCCGGACAGTCTAAATGAAAAACTGTTTTTT. The full variable domain, its missing parts supplied by reference TRBV7-9 and TRBJ1-4, is DTGVSQNPRHKITKRGQNVTFRCDPISEHNRLYWYRQTLGQGPEFLTYFQNEAQLEKSRLLSDRFSAERPKGSFSTLEIQRTEQGDSAMYLCASSLAPDSLNEKLFFGSGTQLSVL.

The V and J genes are TRBV19 and TRBJ2-1; possibly TRBD1 or TRBD2 for D (5 bases each). This CDR3 comprises 15 residues. The germline gives CDR1 LNHDA, CDR2 SQIVND (reference sequence). V was cut by 6 bases and J by 8 bases, with 20 bases left in between. CDR3 in amino acids: CASRGVFGNGYEQFF. The CDR3 DNA sequence: TGTGCCAGTAGGGGGGTTTTCGGAAATGGGTATGAGCAGTTCTTC.

With regard to this clone: This specimen includes other DNA sequences encoding the same CDR3. The chain has TRBV9 and TRBJ1-2; TRBD1 matches 10 bases. The V and J ends lost 0 bases and 4 bases, in that order; junction bases with no gene match: 0. Germline CDR1 SGDLS, CDR2 YYNGEE. CDR3 length equals 14 residues. The CDR3 is CASSVGDRGYGYTF. The CDR3 coding sequence is TGTGCCAGCAGCGTAGGGGACAGGGGCTATGGCTACACCTTC. Filled out from reference TRBV9 and TRBJ1-2, the complete variable domain reads DSGVTQTPKHLITATGQRVTLRCSPRSGDLSVYWYQQSLDQGLQFLIQYYNGEERAKGNILERFSAQQFPDLHSELNLSSLELGDSALYFCASSVGDRGYGYTFGSGTRLTVV.